A selection of T cell receptor beta chains follows, all from one sample in a study of blood T cell repertoires in COVID-19. TCRdb keeps only in-frame clones here, not all; method: immunoSEQ multiplex PCR. The data show over 200,000 clones, around nine tenths seen once. The sample consisted of PBMCs or T cells enriched from blood (not recorded which). The receptor source for this set is a woman aged 30 to 39 who had been exposed to COVID-19. The CDR3 runs from the conserved cysteine through the conserved F or W. Fields, in order: J gene, V gene, D gene, clone size, CDR3 DNA, CDR3 protein. D genes are given only for firm matches. Expanded clones get a size class; other rows say once, few or many, or leave the size out.

J: TRBJ2-3
V: TRBV11-3
D: TRBD2
size: once
DNA: TGTGCCAGCGCCCAAGGTGGACTAGCGGGATCTGACACAGATACGCAGTATTTT
CDR3: CASAQGGLAGSDTDTQYF

J: TRBJ2-1
V: TRBV27
D: TRBD2
size: once
DNA: TGTGCCAGCAGTTTAAACGGGATAGCGGGAGGGTCAAATGAGCAGTTCTTC
CDR3: CASSLNGIAGGSNEQFF

J: TRBJ2-5
V: TRBV30
D: TRBD2
size: .
DNA: TGTGCCTGGAGTCCCCGGACTAGAGCCACAACGGAGACCCAGTACTTC
CDR3: CAWSPRTRATTETQYF

J: TRBJ1-2
V: TRBV5-5
D: TRBD1
size: .
DNA: TGTGCCAGCAGCCAACAGGGGGCTACTAACTATGGCTACACCTTC
CDR3: CASSQQGATNYGYTF

J: TRBJ2-7
V: TRBV2
D: .
size: .
DNA: TGTGCCAGCAGTGAAAACGTGAGGTCCTACGAGCAGTACTTC
CDR3: CASSENVRSYEQYF

J: TRBJ2-7
V: TRBV3-1/TRBV3-2
D: .
size: .
DNA: TGTGCCAGCAGCCGGAGCGGGTCCTACGAGCAGTACTTC
CDR3: CASSRSGSYEQYF

J: TRBJ1-1
V: TRBV9
D: .
size: .
DNA: TGTGCCAGCAGCGTAGGGGTTACAGATACTCACACTGAAGCTTTCTTT
CDR3: CASSVGVTDTHTEAFF

J: TRBJ1-1
V: TRBV4-2
D: TRBD1
size: once
DNA: TGTGCCAGCAGCCCACGACAGGGTGGCACTGAAGCTTTCTTT
CDR3: CASSPRQGGTEAFF

J: TRBJ2-7
V: TRBV28
D: TRBD2
size: .
DNA: TGTGCCAGCAACACCGGGACTAGCTCCTACGAGCAGTACTTC
CDR3: CASNTGTSSYEQYF

J: TRBJ2-5
V: TRBV30
D: TRBD2
size: .
DNA: TGTGCCTGGAGTGTCGCGGGAGTGCCCCAAGAGACCCAGTACTTC
CDR3: CAWSVAGVPQETQYF

J: TRBJ1-2
V: TRBV19
D: TRBD1
size: .
DNA: TGTGCCAGTAGTATGGGACAGATTAACTATGGCTACACCTTC
CDR3: CASSMGQINYGYTF

J: TRBJ1-2
V: TRBV29-1
D: .
size: .
DNA: TGCAGCGATCAGGGGATAGCTAACTATGGCTACACCTTC
CDR3: CSDQGIANYGYTF

J: TRBJ1-2
V: TRBV5-1
D: .
size: .
DNA: TGCGCCAGCAGCTTGGAATTTCGGGGGGGAGACTATGGCTACACCTTC
CDR3: CASSLEFRGGDYGYTF

J: TRBJ2-1
V: TRBV24-1
D: TRBD1
size: .
DNA: TGTGCCACCAGTGATTGGGGACAGGGGGTCACTGAGCAGTTCTTC
CDR3: CATSDWGQGVTEQFF

J: TRBJ2-1
V: TRBV28
D: TRBD2
size: .
DNA: TGTGCCAGCAGTCGCATTAGCGGGAGTAACTACAATGAGCAGTTCTTC
CDR3: CASSRISGSNYNEQFF

J: TRBJ2-7
V: TRBV6-5
D: TRBD1
size: .
DNA: TGTGCCAGCAGTTACTCGGGACAGGGAAGTCCCTACGAGCAGTACTTC
CDR3: CASSYSGQGSPYEQYF

J: TRBJ2-1
V: TRBV7-9
D: TRBD2
size: .
DNA: TGTGCCAGCAGCCCGACTAGCGGGAGGGCCTCCTACAATGAGCAGTTCTTC
CDR3: CASSPTSGRASYNEQFF

J: TRBJ2-7
V: TRBV28
D: .
size: .
DNA: TGTGCCAGCAGCTTACAGGGATTGGACAGATACGAGCAGTACTTC
CDR3: CASSLQGLDRYEQYF

J: TRBJ2-7
V: TRBV27
D: .
size: .
DNA: TGTGCCAGCCAAGCCCAAGACAGGACCTCCTACGAGCAGTACTTC
CDR3: CASQAQDRTSYEQYF

J: TRBJ1-6
V: TRBV30
D: TRBD1
size: .
DNA: TGTGCCTGGAGTGTAGGCCAGGGGGAATCACCCCTCCACTTT
CDR3: CAWSVGQGESPLHF

J: TRBJ2-7
V: TRBV7-2
D: TRBD1
size: .
DNA: TGTGCCAGCAGCCCGGACAGGGGATGGGTCTCCTACGAGCAGTACTTC
CDR3: CASSPDRGWVSYEQYF

J: TRBJ2-2
V: TRBV19
D: TRBD1
size: .
DNA: TGTGCCACCGAGGGGGCGGATTTAGGAAGGAAGCTGTTTTTT
CDR3: CATEGADLGRKLFF

J: TRBJ2-1
V: TRBV20-1
D: TRBD2
size: .
DNA: TGCAGTGCTAGTCGGCGGGAGGGCCTCTACAATGAGCAGTTCTTC
CDR3: CSASRREGLYNEQFF

J: TRBJ2-2
V: TRBV5-1
D: TRBD2
size: once
DNA: TGCGCCAGCAGCCACAGACTAGCGATGGGCACCGGGGAGCTGTTTTTT
CDR3: CASSHRLAMGTGELFF

J: TRBJ2-1
V: TRBV5-1
D: TRBD2
size: .
DNA: TGCGCCAGCAGCTTTAGCGGGCACAATGAGCAGTTCTTC
CDR3: CASSFSGHNEQFF

J: TRBJ2-2
V: TRBV19
D: .
size: .
DNA: TGTGCCAGTACGAACATCCAAGGGACATCCACCGGGGAGCTGTTTTTT
CDR3: CASTNIQGTSTGELFF

J: TRBJ2-7
V: TRBV4-1
D: TRBD1
size: .
DNA: TGCGCCAGCAGCCAGACCGGGACAGGTGACTACGAGCAGTACTTC
CDR3: CASSQTGTGDYEQYF

J: TRBJ2-7
V: TRBV7-9
D: .
size: .
DNA: TGTGCCAGCAGCCCTGGGCCTTCCTACGAGCAGTACTTC
CDR3: CASSPGPSYEQYF

J: TRBJ1-5
V: TRBV3-1/TRBV3-2
D: .
size: .
DNA: TGTGCCAGCAGCCAAGCTAGGGAGGATCAGCCCCAGCATTTT
CDR3: CASSQAREDQPQHF

J: TRBJ1-6
V: TRBV28
D: .
size: .
DNA: TGTGCCAGCAGTTTTCGGGGTGTTTCACCCCTCCACTTT
CDR3: CASSFRGVSPLHF

J: TRBJ2-7
V: TRBV19
D: TRBD2
size: .
DNA: TGTGCCAGTAGTATGTTTCAAGCGGGACCCTACGAGCAGTACTTC
CDR3: CASSMFQAGPYEQYF

J: TRBJ2-7
V: TRBV3-1/TRBV3-2
D: TRBD2
size: .
DNA: TGTGCCAGCAGCCCGCGGACTAGTCACGAGCAGTACTTC
CDR3: CASSPRTSHEQYF

J: TRBJ2-1
V: TRBV19
D: TRBD2
size: .
DNA: TGTGCCAGTAGTACCCCACTAGCGGGGGTTTACAATGAGCAGTTCTTC
CDR3: CASSTPLAGVYNEQFF

J: TRBJ2-1
V: TRBV14
D: TRBD2
size: .
DNA: TGTGCCAGCAGCCACGTGGGAGCGGGAGCTCTCAATGAGCAGTTCTTC
CDR3: CASSHVGAGALNEQFF

J: TRBJ2-2
V: TRBV13
D: .
size: once
DNA: TGTGCCAGCAGCTACTGGACAGACAACACCGGGGAGCTGTTTTTT
CDR3: CASSYWTDNTGELFF

J: TRBJ2-7
V: TRBV6-5
D: .
size: .
DNA: TGTGCCAGCAGTTACGGTAGCACTAACTACGAGCAGTACTTC
CDR3: CASSYGSTNYEQYF

J: TRBJ1-4
V: TRBV19
D: TRBD1
size: .
DNA: TGTGCCAGTAGATCCGGGACAGGGAGCCGCTTTACTAATGAAAAACTGTTTTTT
CDR3: CASRSGTGSRFTNEKLFF

J: TRBJ1-3
V: TRBV6-5
D: TRBD1
size: few
DNA: TGTGCCAGCACCCAGGGGGCTAACGGAAACACCATATATTTT
CDR3: CASTQGANGNTIYF

J: TRBJ2-7
V: TRBV11-2
D: TRBD2
size: .
DNA: TGTGCCAGCAGCCCTATATCCCGAGGGACTAGCGACTACGAGCAGTACTTC
CDR3: CASSPISRGTSDYEQYF

J: TRBJ1-1
V: TRBV13
D: .
size: once
DNA: TGTGCCAGCAGCGCCCCTCCAGGGGAAAAGAACACTGAAGCTTTCTTT
CDR3: CASSAPPGEKNTEAFF

J: TRBJ1-1
V: TRBV30
D: TRBD1
size: .
DNA: TGTGCCTGGAGTTTATGGACAGGGGGCGGAAAAAACACTGAAGCTTTCTTT
CDR3: CAWSLWTGGGKNTEAFF

J: TRBJ1-1
V: TRBV6-5
D: TRBD1
size: .
DNA: TGTGCCAGCAGAAGGACAGGGGGGTCGACTGAAGCTTTCTTT
CDR3: CASRRTGGSTEAFF

J: TRBJ1-1
V: TRBV7-9
D: .
size: .
DNA: TGTGCCAGCAGCTCGGTCCTGGAGAAGGGGCTAAGGGACACTGAAGCTTTCTTT
CDR3: CASSSVLEKGLRDTEAFF

J: TRBJ2-7
V: TRBV2
D: TRBD2
size: .
DNA: TGTGCCAGCAGTGAGGGTAGCGGGACCTACGAGCAGTACTTC
CDR3: CASSEGSGTYEQYF

J: TRBJ2-7
V: TRBV27
D: .
size: .
DNA: TGTGCCAGCAGTCCTGGACAAGCCTACGAGCAGTACTTC
CDR3: CASSPGQAYEQYF

J: TRBJ1-4
V: TRBV5-6
D: TRBD1
size: .
DNA: TGTGCCAGCAGCCCTATCCGGGACAGGAATGAAAAACTGTTTTTT
CDR3: CASSPIRDRNEKLFF

J: TRBJ1-1
V: TRBV7-2
D: .
size: few
DNA: TGTGCCAGCAACTGGGAGGGAGGGAGTAGAATGAACACTGAAGCTTTCTTT
CDR3: CASNWEGGSRMNTEAFF

J: TRBJ2-3
V: TRBV29-1
D: TRBD2
size: .
DNA: TGCAGCGTTGGCGGGGGTAGTTGGGGCCGCACAGATACGCAGTATTTT
CDR3: CSVGGGSWGRTDTQYF

J: TRBJ2-1
V: TRBV18
D: TRBD2
size: .
DNA: TGTGCCAGCTCACCACGTGGCCGGGAGGGCACCTACAATGAGCAGTTCTTC
CDR3: CASSPRGREGTYNEQFF

J: TRBJ1-1
V: TRBV18
D: .
size: .
DNA: TGTGCCAGCTCACCTACAGCTAACACTGAAGCTTTCTTT
CDR3: CASSPTANTEAFF

J: TRBJ1-4
V: TRBV4-1
D: .
size: .
DNA: TGCGCCAGCAGCCAGATGGGACTGGTCCCTAATGAAAAACTGTTTTTT
CDR3: CASSQMGLVPNEKLFF

J: TRBJ1-5
V: TRBV5-6
D: .
size: .
DNA: TGTGCCAGCAGCCCAGCAGGGTATAGCAATCAGCCCCAGCATTTT
CDR3: CASSPAGYSNQPQHF

J: TRBJ2-7
V: TRBV7-6
D: .
size: .
DNA: TGTGCCAGCAGCTTATTGGCTGGAGACGGCTCCTACGAGCAGTACTTC
CDR3: CASSLLAGDGSYEQYF

J: TRBJ1-2
V: TRBV5-4
D: .
size: .
DNA: TGTGCCAGCAGCTTGATAAGGGGATTGAACTATGGCTACACCTTC
CDR3: CASSLIRGLNYGYTF

J: TRBJ2-7
V: TRBV5-1
D: .
size: .
DNA: TGCGCCAGCAGCTTGGCAGGGGTCTCCTACGAGCAGTACTTC
CDR3: CASSLAGVSYEQYF

J: TRBJ1-6
V: TRBV5-1
D: .
size: .
DNA: TGCGCCAGCAGCTTGGGGCGGATTAATAATTCACCCCTCCACTTT
CDR3: CASSLGRINNSPLHF